The 6 T cell receptor beta chains in this list originate from one sample, sequenced in a study of CD8+ T cells in alopecia areata. In each case, RNA was isolated and then reverse transcribed into cDNA as the sequencing template. Clones were sequenced by immunoSEQ multiplex PCR, and TCRdb holds only the in-frame ones, with some missing. The sample has more than 200,000 clones; about two thirds are singletons. Specimen: CD4+ T cells sorted from blood, collected at week 0. The source of these receptors is a human donor with alopecia areata.

The J gene is TRBJ1-2, the V gene TRBV29-1, with unresolved D. The V end lost 4 bases, the J end lost 5 bases, and 20 bases lay between the germline ends. Germline loops: CDR1 SQVTM, CDR2 ANQGSEA. The length of the CDR3 is 15 residues. The CDR3, as DNA: TGCAGCGTTGTTATCAGGACCGCTACAGTTTATGGCTACACCTTC. It codes for CSVVIRTATVYGYTF.

This clone was picked up a small number of times. The rearrangement joins TRBV2 to TRBJ1-3; the D is unclear. Deletions cut 8 bases from V and 0 bases from J, with 5 bases between. Germline V gene data show CDR1 as SNHLY and CDR2 as FYNNEI. This CDR3 spans 12 amino acids. The CDR3 sequence is CASVRSGNTIYF. For the CDR3, the DNA is TGTGCCAGCGTCCGCTCTGGAAACACCATATATTTT.

This clone was recorded once. V and J are TRBV5-1 and TRBJ2-5; D possibly corresponds to TRBD1 (6 bases). The length of the CDR3 is 15 residues. Germline V gene data show CDR1 as SGHRS and CDR2 as YFSETQ. The V and J ends lost 2 bases and 4 bases respectively, with 15 bases between them. The CDR3 protein is CASSFQNRAGETQYF. Written as DNA, the CDR3 is TGCGCCAGCAGCTTTCAAAACAGGGCTGGAGAGACCCAGTACTTC.

The chain couples TRBV7-2 to TRBJ2-2; D unclear. V lost 4 bases, J lost 4 bases, and 7 bases lay in between. Germline V CDR1 and CDR2: SGHTA, FQGNSA. CDR3 length equals 13 residues. CDR3 bases: TGTGCCAGCAGCTCTGCCCCCACCGGGGAGCTGTTTTTT. It translates to CASSSAPTGELFF.

The chain couples TRBV13 to TRBJ2-7; 7 nucleotides agree with TRBD2. Germline V CDR1 and CDR2: PRHDT, FYEKMQ (reference sequence). The CDR3 is 13 residues long. V trimming: 3 bases; J trimming: 2 bases; junction bases outside the gene matches: 1. In nucleotides, the CDR3 is TGTGCCAGCAGCTTCGGGGGGACCTACGAGCAGTACTTC. It codes for CASSFGGTYEQYF.

V is TRBV4-3 and J is TRBJ2-2; unclear D gene. V was trimmed by 0 bases and J by 2 bases, leaving 7 bases between them. There are 15 residues in the CDR3. Germline CDR1 and CDR2: LGHNA and YSLEER. The CDR3 sequence: CASSQDAGNTGELFF. Written as DNA, the CDR3 is TGCGCCAGCAGCCAAGACGCAGGCAACACCGGGGAGCTGTTTTTT.